Listed below are T cell receptor beta chains from one sample, sequenced in a study of T cells after yellow fever vaccination. One entry per CDR3 protein, called by TCRdb with MiXCR from the 5' RACE reads. The table has some 300,000 distinct CDR3 sequences, approximately 8% seen once. The sample here was CD4+ T cells sorted from PBMCs, taken 5 days after the yellow fever booster vaccination. The receptors stem from a man between 18 and 35 years old who received the YFV17D yellow fever vaccine. Both conserved end residues are part of each CDR3. The D gene is left open where the match is weak. Clone size, where shown, is once, few, many, or a class for clones that have expanded.

j_call | clone_size | v_call | cdr3_length | d_call | cdr3_aa | cdr3_nt
TRBJ1-1 | - | TRBV5-8 | 15 | TRBD1 | CASSIGTGTGTEAFF | TGTGCCAGCAGCATCGGGACAGGGACGGGAACTGAAGCTTTCTTT
TRBJ1-1 | many | TRBV9 | 14 | - | CASSSTGWNTEAFF | TGTGCCAGCAGCTCTACAGGGTGGAACACTGAAGCTTTCTTT
TRBJ1-2 | many | TRBV27 | 15 | - | CASSLAAGANYGYTF | TGTGCCAGCAGTTTAGCAGCAGGGGCCAACTATGGCTACACCTTC
TRBJ2-3 | few | TRBV27 | 16 | TRBD2 | CASRHLAGGRSDTQYF | TGTGCCAGCAGGCACTTAGCGGGGGGGCGGTCAGATACGCAGTATTTT
TRBJ1-1 | few | TRBV6-6 | 15 | - | CASRNQRVGDTEAFF | TGTGCCAGCAGGAACCAAAGGGTTGGGGACACTGAAGCTTTCTTT
TRBJ2-1 | - | TRBV20-1 | 16 | TRBD2 | CSARLPRLAPNNEQFF | TGCAGTGCTAGGCTCCCCCGACTAGCGCCAAACAATGAGCAGTTCTTC
TRBJ2-5 | many | TRBV12-3/TRBV12-4 | 13 | - | CASSFRGQETQYF | TGTGCCAGCAGTTTTCGTGGCCAAGAGACCCAGTACTTC
TRBJ1-4 | - | TRBV7-9 | 13 | - | CASSLVSGEKLFF | TGTGCCAGCAGCTTAGTATCCGGAGAAAAACTGTTTTTT
TRBJ2-5 | many | TRBV9 | 13 | TRBD2 | CASSPGGAETQYF | TGTGCCAGCAGCCCCGGGGGGGCAGAGACCCAGTACTTC
TRBJ1-5 | - | TRBV6-6 | 14 | - | CAAGGLEPNQPQHF | TGTGCCGCTGGGGGTCTTGAACCCAATCAGCCCCAGCATTTT
TRBJ2-7 | - | TRBV6-5 | 16 | TRBD2 | CASSYAWTSGGAEQYF | TGTGCCAGCAGTTACGCCTGGACTAGCGGGGGGGCCGAGCAGTACTTC
TRBJ2-1 | - | TRBV4-2 | 17 | - | CASSQASSWGVWNEQFF | TGTGCCAGCAGCCAAGCCAGTTCATGGGGTGTGTGGAATGAGCAGTTCTTC
TRBJ2-2 | - | TRBV7-2 | 15 | TRBD1 | CASSNRDRMTGELFF | TGTGCCAGCAGCAACCGGGACAGGATGACCGGGGAGCTGTTTTTT
TRBJ1-5 | - | TRBV20-1 | 13 | - | CSALSTSNQPQHF | TGCAGTGCTTTATCTACGAGCAATCAGCCCCAGCATTTT
TRBJ2-1 | few | TRBV5-1 | 15 | TRBD2 | CASSLVAGHKNEQFF | TGCGCCAGCAGCTTGGTAGCGGGGCATAAGAATGAGCAGTTCTTC
TRBJ2-2 | few | TRBV28 | 15 | TRBD1 | CASSTGATNTGELFF | TGTGCCAGCAGCACAGGGGCGACGAACACCGGGGAGCTGTTTTTT
TRBJ1-1 | - | TRBV18 | 14 | - | CASSPWGGNTEAFF | TGTGCCAGCTCACCGTGGGGGGGCAACACTGAAGCTTTCTTT
TRBJ2-1 | - | TRBV6-6 | 12 | - | CATAPRTAEQFF | TGTGCCACGGCTCCCAGGACAGCTGAGCAGTTCTTC
TRBJ2-4 | - | TRBV7-2 | 14 | TRBD2 | CASSFDSGGPIQYF | TGTGCCAGCAGCTTCGATAGCGGGGGGCCCATTCAGTACTTC
TRBJ1-1 | few | TRBV5-1 | 12 | TRBD1 | CASSLQGQEAFF | TGCGCCAGCAGCTTACAGGGACAGGAAGCTTTCTTT
TRBJ1-1 | many | TRBV6-6 | 16 | - | CASRADRMSMNTEAFF | TGTGCCAGCAGAGCTGACAGGATGAGCATGAACACTGAAGCTTTCTTT
TRBJ2-5 | - | TRBV12-3/TRBV12-4 | 16 | TRBD1 | CASSSTSGQGSETQYF | TGTGCCAGCAGTTCCACCTCGGGACAGGGAAGTGAGACCCAGTACTTC
TRBJ2-1 | many | TRBV29-1 | 12 | TRBD1 | CSADWDRDPRFF | TGCAGCGCAGACTGGGACAGGGATCCCCGGTTCTTC
TRBJ1-2 | - | TRBV7-9 | 13 | - | CASSEPPSYGYTF | TGTGCCAGCAGCGAGCCTCCCTCCTATGGCTACACCTTC
TRBJ2-7 | few | TRBV11-1 | 14 | - | CASSLARGSYEQYF | TGTGCCAGCAGCTTAGCTCGGGGCTCCTACGAGCAGTACTTC
TRBJ2-7 | few | TRBV6-2/TRBV6-3 | 14 | TRBD2 | CASTYGGNSYEQYF | TGTGCCAGCACATACGGGGGGAACTCCTACGAGCAGTACTTC
TRBJ1-1 | few | TRBV20-1 | 13 | - | CSEPGHSNTEAFF | TGCAGCGAACCGGGACATTCGAACACTGAAGCTTTCTTT
TRBJ2-6 | many | TRBV7-3 | 15 | - | CASSLQGPGANVLTF | TGTGCCAGCAGCCTCCAGGGCCCTGGGGCCAACGTCCTGACTTTC
TRBJ2-4 | - | TRBV7-2 | 18 | TRBD1 | CASLRGGTGVGAKNIQYF | TGTGCCAGTTTGCGCGGCGGGACAGGGGTGGGAGCCAAAAACATTCAGTACTTC
TRBJ2-3 | few | TRBV5-1 | 14 | TRBD2 | CASRLAGYTDTQYF | TGCGCCAGCAGACTAGCGGGTTACACAGATACGCAGTATTTT
TRBJ1-1 | - | TRBV9 | 16 | - | CASSPHAGTASTEAFF | TGTGCCAGCAGCCCTCACGCTGGGACTGCGAGCACTGAAGCTTTCTTT
TRBJ1-1 | few | TRBV27 | 17 | - | CASSSHRGETGWTEAFF | TGTGCCAGCAGTTCTCATAGGGGCGAAACAGGATGGACTGAAGCTTTCTTT
TRBJ1-1 | - | TRBV18 | 14 | - | CASSPFRGNTEAFF | TGTGCCAGCTCACCTTTCCGTGGGAACACTGAAGCTTTCTTT
TRBJ2-6 | - | TRBV9 | 15 | - | CASSPVLSGANVLTF | TGTGCCAGCAGCCCGGTACTCTCTGGGGCCAACGTCCTGACTTTC
TRBJ1-6 | - | TRBV10-3 | 14 | TRBD1 | CAIRGTGYNSPLHF | TGTGCCATCAGAGGGACAGGGTACAATTCACCCCTCCACTTT
TRBJ2-5 | few | TRBV12-3/TRBV12-4 | 14 | - | CASSYLASQETQYF | TGTGCCAGCAGTTATCTAGCATCTCAAGAGACCCAGTACTTC
TRBJ1-1 | few | TRBV5-1 | 12 | - | CASSLFENEAFF | TGCGCCAGCAGCTTGTTCGAGAATGAAGCTTTCTTT
TRBJ2-3 | few | TRBV20-1 | 14 | - | CSAMARGRADTQYF | TGCAGTGCCATGGCCCGGGGACGGGCAGATACGCAGTATTTT
TRBJ1-1 | - | TRBV4-3 | 15 | - | CASSQVNRVHTEAFF | TGCGCCAGCAGCCAAGTCAACAGGGTACACACTGAAGCTTTCTTT
TRBJ1-1 | - | TRBV10-1 | 15 | TRBD1 | CASSERDREGTEAFF | TGCGCCAGCAGTGAACGGGACAGGGAGGGCACTGAAGCTTTCTTT
TRBJ2-1 | - | TRBV4-3 | 16 | - | CASSQDRGVDYNEQFF | TGCGCCAGCAGCCAAGACAGGGGGGTCGATTACAATGAGCAGTTCTTC
TRBJ1-2 | many | TRBV7-2 | 15 | - | CASSLLVGTPGGYTF | TGTGCCAGCAGCTTATTGGTGGGGACGCCGGGGGGCTACACCTTC
TRBJ1-2 | - | TRBV5-1 | 13 | - | CASSLEFQGPFTF | TGCGCCAGCAGCTTGGAATTCCAGGGGCCGTTCACCTTC
TRBJ2-3 | - | TRBV6-5 | 12 | - | CASRGGADTQYF | TGTGCCAGCAGAGGGGGGGCAGATACGCAGTATTTT
TRBJ2-2 | many | TRBV30 | 13 | TRBD1 | CAWSRQGSGELFF | TGTGCCTGGAGCCGACAGGGGTCCGGGGAGCTGTTTTTT
TRBJ1-1 | few | TRBV6-4 | 13 | - | CASSEGAATEAFF | TGTGCCAGCAGTGAGGGGGCAGCCACTGAAGCTTTCTTT
TRBJ2-1 | few | TRBV2 | 15 | TRBD2 | CASSVLAGSYNEQFF | TGTGCCAGCAGTGTCCTAGCGGGGTCTTACAATGAGCAGTTCTTC
TRBJ1-4 | many | TRBV20-1 | 15 | - | CSARDGTGFNEKLFF | TGCAGTGCTAGAGATGGGACGGGCTTTAATGAAAAACTGTTTTTT
TRBJ1-1 | few | TRBV5-6 | 16 | - | CASSLKQGPMNTEAFF | TGTGCCAGCAGCTTGAAACAGGGTCCCATGAACACTGAAGCTTTCTTT
TRBJ1-2 | - | TRBV5-1 | 15 | TRBD1 | CASSPMDRANYGYTF | TGCGCCAGCAGCCCAATGGACAGGGCGAACTATGGCTACACCTTC
TRBJ1-1 | few | TRBV7-9 | 14 | - | CASSFQGGGTEAFF | TGTGCCAGCAGCTTCCAGGGCGGGGGCACTGAAGCTTTCTTT
TRBJ2-4 | few | TRBV5-1 | 13 | - | CASKGTVNSIQYF | TGCGCCAGCAAAGGGACCGTCAACAGCATTCAGTACTTC
TRBJ2-6 | few | TRBV7-2 | 17 | - | CASSPVLLGAGANVLTF | TGTGCCAGCAGCCCGGTCCTCCTGGGGGCTGGGGCCAACGTCCTGACTTTC
TRBJ2-3 | - | TRBV9 | 16 | - | CASSVVPTGRTDTQYF | TGTGCCAGCAGCGTAGTCCCGACAGGTCGCACAGATACGCAGTATTTT
TRBJ1-5 | few | TRBV28 | 14 | - | CASSLGLRNQPQHF | TGTGCCAGCAGTTTGGGACTCCGCAATCAGCCCCAGCATTTT
TRBJ2-2 | few | TRBV7-2 | 15 | - | CASSFRSGNTGELFF | TGTGCCAGCAGCTTTAGGAGCGGGAACACCGGGGAGCTGTTTTTT
TRBJ2-5 | - | TRBV6-2/TRBV6-3 | 12 | - | CASMESTETQYF | TGTGCCAGCATGGAGTCCACAGAGACCCAGTACTTC
TRBJ1-4 | - | TRBV6-2/TRBV6-3 | 12 | - | CASSHGDEKLFF | TGTGCCAGCAGTCATGGGGATGAAAAACTGTTTTTT
TRBJ2-2 | - | TRBV4-2 | 16 | - | CASSQVTRGHTGELFF | TGTGCCAGCAGCCAAGTTACACGGGGCCACACCGGGGAGCTGTTTTTT
TRBJ1-2 | many | TRBV5-6 | 15 | - | CASSLRDIFRYGYTF | TGTGCCAGCAGCTTAAGGGACATTTTTCGCTATGGCTACACCTTC